This T cell receptor beta chain was recorded in a study of technical replicates of blood from several donors. Sequencing used immunoSEQ multiplex PCR; TCRdb keeps in-frame clones, though not all of them. The sample consists of nearly 70,000 clones, almost 95% of them appearing once. V shed 5 bases and J shed 2 bases, with 17 bases lying between them. The CDR3 length is 16 residues. CDR1 is SGHTA, CDR2 FQGTGA, per germline. This rearrangement joins TRBV7-3 to TRBJ2-3; D not resolved. The sequence came from a human donor in good health. Source material: T cells isolated from PBMCs. CDR3 region: CASSHPATENTDTQYF. The CDR3 DNA follows: TGTGCCAGCAGCCACCCCGCCACAGAGAACACAGATACGCAGTATTTT.